This TCR beta chain was captured by sequencing in a study of T cell responses to AZD1222 COVID-19 vaccine. Study outcomes and limitations: The number of AZD1222 recipients seropositive at baseline was only five to seven. It was only after the peak T cell response that any repertoires were sampled.

Worth noting for this clone: What it binds is not known.

Repertoires were generated with immunoSEQ multiplex PCR, while TCRdb's copy carries only in-frame clones and drops some. The sample has about 140,000 clones; over 90% are singletons. Second doses at about 4 or about 12 weeks were pooled. Here the sequenced sample was peripheral blood, taken 28 days after the second AZD1222 dose. This receptor was obtained from an adult who received the AZD1222 COVID-19 vaccine.

The CDR3 spells CASRGRDRGKTQYF. The DNA of the CDR3 is TGTGCCAGCAGGGGGCGGGACAGGGGTAAGACCCAGTACTTC. The V call is TRBV2, the J call TRBJ2-5, with TRBD1 matching over 10 bases. Germline V CDR1 and CDR2: SNHLY, FYNNEI. This CDR3 contains 14 residues. Trimming cost V 6 bases and J 6 bases; bases outside gene matches: 7.